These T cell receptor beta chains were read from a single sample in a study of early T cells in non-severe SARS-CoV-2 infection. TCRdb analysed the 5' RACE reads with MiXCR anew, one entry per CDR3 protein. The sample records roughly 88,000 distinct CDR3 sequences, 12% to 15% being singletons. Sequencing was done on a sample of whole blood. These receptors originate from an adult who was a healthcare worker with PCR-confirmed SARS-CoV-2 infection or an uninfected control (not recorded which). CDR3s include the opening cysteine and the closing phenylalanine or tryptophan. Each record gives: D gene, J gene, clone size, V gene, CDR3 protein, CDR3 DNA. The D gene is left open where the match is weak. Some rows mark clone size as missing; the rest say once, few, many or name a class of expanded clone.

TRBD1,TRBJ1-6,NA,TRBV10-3,CAASGTENSPLHF,TGTGCCGCCTCCGGGACAGAGAATTCACCCCTCCACTTT
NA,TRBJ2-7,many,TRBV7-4,CASSCSEDPSSYEQYF,TGTGCCAGCAGCTGTTCGGAGGACCCGAGCTCCTACGAGCAGTACTTC
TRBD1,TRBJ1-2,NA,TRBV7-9,CASSLPGTGYYGYTF,TGTGCCAGCAGCCTCCCGGGGACAGGGTACTATGGCTACACCTTC
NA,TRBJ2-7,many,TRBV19,CASSGAVSYEQYF,TGTGCCAGTAGTGGGGCAGTCTCGTACGAGCAGTACTTC
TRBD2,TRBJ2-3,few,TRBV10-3,CAISPNLGLAGGASTDTQYF,TGTGCCATCAGTCCGAACTTGGGACTAGCGGGGGGGGCCAGCACAGATACGCAGTATTTT
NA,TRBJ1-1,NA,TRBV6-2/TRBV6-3,CASSYTWEAFF,TGTGCCAGCAGTTACACGTGGGAGGCTTTCTTT
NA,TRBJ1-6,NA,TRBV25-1,CASPREGDSPLHF,TGTGCCAGCCCTCGGGAGGGGGACTCACCCCTCCACTTT
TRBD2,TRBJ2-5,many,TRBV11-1,CASSPAGGLAGEQETQYF,TGTGCCAGCAGCCCAGCGGGGGGACTAGCGGGGGAACAAGAGACCCAGTACTTC
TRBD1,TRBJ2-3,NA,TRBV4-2,CASSQGDRGTDTQYF,TGTGCCAGCAGCCAAGGAGACAGGGGCACAGATACGCAGTATTTT
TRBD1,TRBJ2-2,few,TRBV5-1,CASSLEGTGLTGELFF,TGCGCCAGCAGCTTGGAGGGGACAGGCCTCACCGGGGAGCTGTTTTTT
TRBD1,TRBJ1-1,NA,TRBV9,CASSATGGYFMNTEAFF,TGTGCCAGCAGCGCGACAGGGGGCTACTTCATGAACACTGAAGCTTTCTTT
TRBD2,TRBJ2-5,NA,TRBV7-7,CASSPAGGRGGTQYF,TGTGCTAGCAGCCCGGCGGGGGGCCGGGGAGGGACCCAGTACTTC
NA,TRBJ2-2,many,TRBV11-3,CASSSRAAGAPGRTPGSCFF,NA
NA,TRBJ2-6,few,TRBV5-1,CASGSSGANVLTF,TGCGCCAGCGGGAGCTCTGGGGCCAACGTCCTGACTTTC
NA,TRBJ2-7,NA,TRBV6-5,CASSYSLGGYEQYF,TGTGCCAGCAGTTACTCCCTGGGGGGTTACGAGCAGTACTTC
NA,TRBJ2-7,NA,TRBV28,CASSFPGLVYEQYF,TGTGCCAGCAGTTTCCCGGGACTGGTCTACGAGCAGTACTTC
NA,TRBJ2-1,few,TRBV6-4,CASSLDGYNEQFF,TGTGCCAGCAGCCTGGACGGGTACAATGAGCAGTTCTTC
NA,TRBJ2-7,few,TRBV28,CASSPNSREQYF,TGTGCCAGCAGTCCCAATTCGCGGGAGCAGTACTTC
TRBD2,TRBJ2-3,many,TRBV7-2,CASSLDLSGGSTDTQYF,TGTGCCAGCAGCTTAGATTTAAGCGGGGGGAGCACAGATACGCAGTATTTT
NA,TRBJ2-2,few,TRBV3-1,CASSQDLLGGELFF,TGTGCCAGCAGCCAAGATTTGTTGGGCGGAGAGCTGTTTTTT
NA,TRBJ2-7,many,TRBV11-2,CASSLTGFSFNEQYF,TGTGCCAGCAGCCTGACAGGTTTTTCGTTTAACGAGCAGTACTTC
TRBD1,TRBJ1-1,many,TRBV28,CASRTGVSTEAFF,TGTGCCAGCAGGACAGGGGTGAGCACTGAAGCTTTCTTT
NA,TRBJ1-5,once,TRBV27,CASSLALGSNQPQHF,TGTGCCAGCAGTTTGGCTCTAGGTAGCAATCAGCCCCAGCATTTT
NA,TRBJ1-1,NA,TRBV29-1,CSVTVSGNTEAFF,TGCAGCGTCACTGTATCGGGGAACACTGAAGCTTTCTTT
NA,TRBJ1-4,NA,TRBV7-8,CASSLGTLEKLFF,TGTGCCAGCAGCTTAGGAACACTCGAAAAACTGTTTTTT
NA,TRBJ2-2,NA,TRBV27,CASSFGRGNTGELFF,TGTGCCAGCAGTTTCGGAAGGGGGAACACCGGGGAGCTGTTTTTT
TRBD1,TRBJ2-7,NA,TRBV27,CASSLYDRAYEQYF,TGTGCCAGCAGTTTATATGACAGGGCCTACGAGCAGTACTTC
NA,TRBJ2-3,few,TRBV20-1,CSASPPGADTQYF,TGCAGTGCTAGCCCTCCAGGGGCAGATACGCAGTATTTT
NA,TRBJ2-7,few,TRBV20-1,CSARDPPFYEQYF,TGCAGTGCTAGAGACCCCCCCTTCTACGAGCAGTACTTC
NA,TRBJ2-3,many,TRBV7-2,CASSLSLPFGLRVSDTQYF,TGTGCCAGCAGCTTATCTTTACCGTTCGGGCTACGTGTTTCAGATACGCAGTATTTT
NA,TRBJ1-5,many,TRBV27,CASSLRGGSNQPQHF,TGTGCCAGCAGTTTGAGAGGGGGGAGCAATCAGCCCCAGCATTTT
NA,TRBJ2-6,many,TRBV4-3,CASSQESGAGANVLTF,TGCGCCAGCAGCCAAGAGTCCGGGGCTGGGGCCAACGTCCTGACTTTC
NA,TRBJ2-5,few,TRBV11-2,CASSLREEQETQYF,TGTGCCAGCAGCTTGAGAGAGGAACAAGAGACCCAGTACTTC
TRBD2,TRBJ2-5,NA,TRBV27,CASSTRTSGEETQYF,TGTGCCAGCAGTACCCGGACTAGCGGTGAAGAGACCCAGTACTTC
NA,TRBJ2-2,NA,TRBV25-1,CASSELNPGELFF,TGTGCCAGCAGTGAATTGAATCCCGGGGAGCTGTTTTTT
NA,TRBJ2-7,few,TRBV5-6,CASSRGTYEQYF,TGTGCCAGCAGCCGGGGAACCTACGAGCAGTACTTC
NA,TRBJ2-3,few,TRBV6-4,CASSDFGVSSDTQYF,TGTGCCAGCAGTGACTTTGGAGTTAGCTCAGATACGCAGTATTTT
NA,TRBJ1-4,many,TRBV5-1,CASSLDPPGANEKLFF,TGCGCCAGCAGCTTGGATCCCCCAGGAGCTAATGAAAAACTGTTTTTT
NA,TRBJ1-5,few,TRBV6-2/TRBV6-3,CASRLRGPSNQPQHF,TGTGCCAGCAGACTCCGGGGTCCTAGCAATCAGCCCCAGCATTTT
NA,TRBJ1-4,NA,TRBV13,CASSGAATGSNEKLFF,TGTGCCAGCAGCGGGGCCGCGACAGGTAGTAATGAAAAACTGTTTTTT
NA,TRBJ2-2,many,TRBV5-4,CASSPTIGTGELFF,TGTGCCAGCAGCCCGACTATTGGCACCGGGGAGCTGTTTTTT
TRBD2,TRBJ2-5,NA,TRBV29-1,CSSSGGGQETQYF,TGCAGCTCCTCCGGGGGGGGGCAAGAGACCCAGTACTTC
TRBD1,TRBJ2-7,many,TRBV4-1,CASSHSRTGGGEQYF,TGCGCCAGCAGCCACTCCCGGACAGGGGGGGGCGAGCAGTACTTC
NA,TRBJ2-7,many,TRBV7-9,CASSLLQGSTSEQYF,TGTGCCAGCAGCTTACTACAGGGAAGCACCTCCGAGCAGTACTTC
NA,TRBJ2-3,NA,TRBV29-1,CSVDVTRTSTDTQYF,TGCAGCGTCGACGTCACTAGGACTAGCACAGATACGCAGTATTTT
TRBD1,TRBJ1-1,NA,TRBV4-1,CASSVGQQNTEAFF,TGCGCCAGCAGCGTGGGACAGCAGAACACTGAAGCTTTCTTT
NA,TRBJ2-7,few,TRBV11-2,CASSMGAVSPSYEQYF,TGTGCCAGCAGCATGGGGGCAGTTTCGCCTTCCTACGAGCAGTACTTC
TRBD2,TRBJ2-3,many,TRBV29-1,CSVEHPGGHADTQYF,TGCAGCGTAGAACATCCGGGGGGGCATGCAGATACGCAGTATTTT
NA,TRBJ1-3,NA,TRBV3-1,CASSQEWQKVNTIYF,TGTGCCAGCAGCCAAGAATGGCAGAAAGTAAACACCATATATTTT
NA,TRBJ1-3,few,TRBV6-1,CASSEEPTRNTIYF,TGTGCCAGCAGTGAAGAGCCGACCCGAAACACCATATATTTT
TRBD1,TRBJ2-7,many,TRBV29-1,CSAGQGGEQYF,TGCAGCGCGGGACAGGGAGGCGAGCAGTACTTC
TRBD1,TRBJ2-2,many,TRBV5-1,CASSTTGAPNTGELFF,TGCGCCAGCAGCACCACAGGGGCGCCGAACACCGGGGAGCTGTTTTTT
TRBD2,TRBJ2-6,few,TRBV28,CASSGLAGVRSGANVLTF,TGTGCCAGCAGCGGACTAGCGGGGGTTCGATCTGGGGCCAACGTCCTGACTTTC
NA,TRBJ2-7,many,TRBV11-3,CASTNGDEQYF,TGTGCCAGCACCAATGGGGACGAGCAGTACTTC
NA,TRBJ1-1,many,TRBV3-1,CASSQVTNTEAFF,TGTGCCAGCAGCCAAGTAACGAACACTGAAGCTTTCTTT
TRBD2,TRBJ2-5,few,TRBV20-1,CSAFSGGRGQETQYF,TGCAGTGCATTTAGCGGGGGACGGGGGCAAGAGACCCAGTACTTC
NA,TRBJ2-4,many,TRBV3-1,CASSLREIQYF,TGTGCCAGCAGCCTTAGGGAAATTCAGTACTTC
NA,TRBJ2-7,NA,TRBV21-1,CASSAKGQGIIGQYF,TGTGCCAGCAGCGCGAAGGGACAGGGGATTATCGGGCAGTACTTC
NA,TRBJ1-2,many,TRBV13,CASSLGPGPLGSYGYTF,TGTGCCAGCAGCTTAGGGCCAGGGCCTCTAGGGTCCTATGGCTACACCTTC